This T cell receptor beta chain came from a study of glioma-infiltrating T cells. Notes on the study in general: Tissue-blood divergence was below expectation in non-neoplastic patients, above in gliomas. Tissue and blood shared very few CDR3 sequences.

There are a few counts of this clonotype. Its antigen is not identified. Amplification of TCR alpha and beta CDR3 regions from RNA used iRepertoire nested multiplex PCR. Tissue mRNA or PBMC total RNA, 100-400 ng, went into one-step reverse transcription and amplification. TCRdb recomputed calls from the multiplex PCR reads with MiXCR, one row per CDR3 protein. The sample carries 90,000 to 110,000 distinct CDR3 sequences, around a quarter recorded once. The CDR3 is made up of 15 amino acids. Germline loops: CDR1 SGHTS, CDR2 YDEGEE. V trimming: 3 bases; J trimming: 3 bases; junction bases outside the gene matches: 7.

This TCR was sampled from a human donor with low-grade glioma or glioblastoma, undergoing nonglioma brain surgery, or in good health (not recorded which). The V call is TRBV5-8, the J call TRBJ2-5; 8 nucleotides agree with TRBD1. Sample: glioma tissue, nonneoplastic brain tissue, or PBMCs (not recorded which). The CDR3 loop is CASSWGLTGEETQYF. CDR3 nucleotide sequence: TGTGCCAGCAGCTGGGGGCTGACAGGGGAAGAGACCCAGTACTTC.